The sequence of this T cell receptor beta chain was determined in a study of blood T cell repertoires in COVID-19. The wider study: COVID-19 samples collected from the United States, Italy and Spain covered acute and convalescent phases. The cDNA or gDNA used as material had been derived from T cells, B-cell-depleted T cells, or PBMCs.

Original processing notes: For nucleated cells, counts were estimated from reference gene primer amplification. Sequenced by immunoSEQ multiplex PCR; TCRdb stores in-frame clones only, minus some. That table furnishes V, J and clone size, whereas the DNA furnished D and trimming. Counted here are 60,000 to 75,000 clones, around four fifths occurring once; the ten biggest clones make up roughly 12%. V was cut by 6 bases and J by 8 bases, with 16 bases left in between. This CDR3 has 13 residues. The rearrangement joins TRBV12-3 or TRBV12-4 to TRBJ2-5; D may be TRBD2 (6 bases). The material sequenced was peripheral blood. The clonotype was recovered from a human donor in a cohort sampled during active COVID-19. The CDR3 spells CASRKGLFTTQYF. The CDR3 coding sequence is TGTGCCAGCAGGAAGGGACTCTTTACCACCCAGTACTTC.